These 10 T cell receptor beta chains originate from one sample sequenced in a study of control samples from healthy donors and cancer patients. Produced via immunoSEQ multiplex PCR; TCRdb's table is partial and in-frame only. Here the sample spans around 130,000 clones, approximately 90% being singletons. Source material: blood. The receptors come from a man aged 50-59 years in good health.

The rearrangement joins TRBV2 to TRBJ1-4; no definite D call. Germline CDR1 SNHLY, CDR2 FYNNEI. The length of the CDR3 is 15 residues. The ends were cut back, 5 bases at V and 2 bases at J, with 12 bases in the middle. CDR3 sequence (DNA): TGTGCCAGCAGTATCCGGGGATTGACTAATGAAAAACTGTTTTTT. It yields the protein CASSIRGLTNEKLFF.

The genes are TRBV3-1 (or the pseudogene TRBV3-2) and TRBJ1-2; D gene uncertain. Germline CDR1 and CDR2: LGHDT and YNNKEL (reference sequence). The CDR3 contains 13 residues. V was trimmed by 1 base and J by 4 bases, leaving 7 bases between them. CDR3 sequence: CASSQGKGYGYTF. As DNA, the CDR3 is TGTGCCAGCAGCCAAGGGAAGGGCTATGGCTACACCTTC.

This clone was detected once. The chain couples TRBV29-1 to TRBJ2-5, with TRBD2 identical over 15 bases. With V trimmed by 3 bases and J by 2 bases, 13 bases remained unmatched. Germline loops: CDR1 SQVTM, CDR2 ANQGSEA. CDR3 length equals 19 residues. The CDR3: CSVDRPPGLAGGTQETQYF. In nucleotides, the CDR3 is TGCAGCGTTGACCGCCCCCCGGGACTAGCGGGGGGAACACAAGAGACCCAGTACTTC.

The chain uses TRBV9 and TRBJ2-1, with 8 bases that match TRBD2. The CDR3 is made up of 15 amino acids. Germline V gene data show CDR1 as SGDLS and CDR2 as YYNGEE. V was clipped by 1 base and J by 6 bases; unmatched bases: 6. The CDR3 region has the DNA TGTGCCAGCAGCGTATTGGCGGGGGGCGGCAATGAGCAGTTCTTC. This translates into CASSVLAGGGNEQFF.

CDR3 sequence: CAWSYGRFSGNTIYF. The CDR3 region has the DNA TGTGCCTGGAGTTATGGCCGGTTTTCTGGAAACACCATATATTTT. This rearrangement joins TRBV30 to TRBJ1-3; D is unclear. Germline assignment: CDR1 GTSNPN and CDR2 SVGIG (reference sequence). V lost 2 bases and J lost 1, with 12 bases in between. This CDR3 is 15 amino acids long.

The rearrangement uses TRBV5-1 and TRBJ1-6, with 8 nucleotides matching TRBD1. The V gene end was trimmed by 3 bases and the J gene end by 6 bases; junction bases not matched to a gene: 5. The CDR3 is 15 amino acids. CDR1 is SGHRS and CDR2 is YFSETQ in the germline V gene. The CDR3 sequence: CASSSGQGRNSPLHF. CDR3 in DNA: TGCGCCAGCAGCTCAGGACAGGGTCGTAATTCACCCCTCCACTTT.

The count of this clone is one. The genes are TRBV5-1 and TRBJ2-7, with D possibly TRBD1 on 5 matching bases. The CDR3 has 14 residues. Germline loops: CDR1 SGHRS, CDR2 YFSETQ. The V end lost 1 base, the J end lost 6 bases, and 14 bases lay between the germline ends. CDR3 coding DNA: TGCGCCAGCAGCTTGCAGGGTCGGTTTGGCGAGCAGTACTTC. Amino acids: CASSLQGRFGEQYF.

The gene calls are TRBV9 and TRBJ2-2; D may be TRBD1 or TRBD2 (5 bases each). CDR1 and CDR2 from the germline V gene are SGDLS and YYNGEE. The CDR3 totals 17 residues. V was cut by 4 bases and J by 4 bases, with 20 bases left in between. CDR3 sequence (DNA): TGTGCCAGCAGCTACAAGGACACGTCTGAGGGCACCGGGGAGCTGTTTTTT. It is translated as CASSYKDTSEGTGELFF.

This clone was recorded only once. The V and J genes are TRBV20-1 and TRBJ2-3; 10 bases are shared with TRBD2. Losses at the gene ends were 3 bases for V and 0 bases for J; bases not matched to a gene: 3. The germline gives CDR1 DFQATT, CDR2 SNEGSKA (reference sequence). This CDR3 is built from 15 residues. CDR3 loop: CSASVAGGSTDTQYF. CDR3 DNA sequence: TGCAGTGCTAGTGTAGCGGGGGGAAGCACAGATACGCAGTATTTT.

The rearrangement uses TRBV6-5 and TRBJ2-5; TRBD1 matches at 9 bases. Losses at the gene ends were 6 bases for V and 12 bases for J; bases not matched to a gene: 11. The CDR3 spans 13 residues. Germline-derived CDR1 and CDR2 are MNHEY and SVGAGI. The CDR3 loop reads CASRASGQGKEYF. In DNA form, the CDR3 reads TGTGCCAGCAGGGCCAGTGGACAGGGGAAGGAGTACTTC.